A selection of T cell receptor beta chains follows, all from one sample in a study of blood T cell repertoires in COVID-19. Data came from immunoSEQ multiplex PCR; TCRdb stores just in-frame clones and leaves some out. The sample shows 300,000 to 350,000 clones, 80% to 90% of them seen only once. Specimen: PBMCs or T cells enriched from blood (not recorded which). These receptors originate from a man aged 25-45 years who had recovered from COVID-19. The CDR3 runs from the conserved cysteine through the conserved F or W. The order of the fields is D gene, clone size, V gene, J gene, CDR3 DNA, CDR3 protein. D genes are given only for firm matches. Size is stated for part of the rows, as once, few or many counts, or as a class when the clone is expanded.

>.|.|TRBV15|TRBJ1-6
TGTGCCACCAGCAGAGATTCAGCGAGGGGGAATTCACCCCTCCACTTT
CATSRDSARGNSPLHF
>TRBD1|.|TRBV5-1|TRBJ2-7
TGCGCCAGCAGCTCTAGGGGACAGGGATGGTCCGAGCAGTACTTC
CASSSRGQGWSEQYF
>TRBD1|once|TRBV29-1|TRBJ1-4
TGCAGCGTTGAACCCCGGGACAGGGGTGAAAAACTGTTTTTT
CSVEPRDRGEKLFF
>TRBD1|.|TRBV2|TRBJ1-1
TGTGCCACCGAGGGGGCCCCGAACACTGAAGCTTTCTTT
CATEGAPNTEAFF
>TRBD1|.|TRBV28|TRBJ2-2
TGTGCCAGCAGTTTAAGCGACAGGGTAACCGGGGAGCTGTTTTTT
CASSLSDRVTGELFF
>.|.|TRBV28|TRBJ1-2
TGTGCCAGCAGCCCATTCCCAGGGGATAATAACTATGGCTACACCTTC
CASSPFPGDNNYGYTF
>TRBD2|.|TRBV9|TRBJ2-7
TGTGCCAGCAGTCTTTATAGCGGGGGAACCTACGAGCAGTACTTC
CASSLYSGGTYEQYF
>TRBD1|.|TRBV19|TRBJ2-7
TGTGCCAGTAGTAACAGGGGATACGACGAGCAGTACTTC
CASSNRGYDEQYF
>.|.|TRBV27|TRBJ2-6
TGTGCCAGCAGGCCAGACTGGGGGGCCAACGTCCTGACTTTC
CASRPDWGANVLTF
>TRBD1|.|TRBV5-1|TRBJ2-7
TGCGCCAGCAGCTTGGGGACAGGGGCTTCCTACGAGCAGTACTTC
CASSLGTGASYEQYF
>TRBD1|.|TRBV27|TRBJ1-2
TGTGCCAGCAGTTTTACCACAGGGGGGGGTGGCTACACCTTC
CASSFTTGGGGYTF
>.|.|TRBV13|TRBJ2-7
TGTGCCAGCAGCTTAGGGGGCTGGGACGAGCAGTACTTC
CASSLGGWDEQYF
>TRBD2|few|TRBV12-3/TRBV12-4|TRBJ2-7
TGTGCCAGCAGTTCAGGGAGGGCGGATGAGCAGTACTTC
CASSSGRADEQYF
>TRBD1|.|TRBV6-1|TRBJ2-4
TGTGCCAGCAGTGAAAGGCGTGCGGGACAGGGGGTCATTCAGTACTTC
CASSERRAGQGVIQYF
>.|.|TRBV28|TRBJ2-3
TGTGCCAGCAGTGGGGGGGGCTTAAGCACAGATACGCAGTATTTT
CASSGGGLSTDTQYF
>.|.|TRBV27|TRBJ1-2
TGTGCCAGCAGTTTGATAGGGAGTAACTATGGCTACACCTTC
CASSLIGSNYGYTF
>TRBD1|.|TRBV5-1|TRBJ1-5
TGCGCCAGCAGCTTGGCCCGGGCAGGGGGGAATCAGCCCCAGCATTTT
CASSLARAGGNQPQHF
>.|.|TRBV28|TRBJ1-2
TGTGCCAGCAGCCCACTCTATGGCTACACCTTC
CASSPLYGYTF
>TRBD1|.|TRBV9|TRBJ1-1
TGTGCCAGCAGCGGACGGACAGGAACGATGAACACTGAAGCTTTCTTT
CASSGRTGTMNTEAFF
>.|.|TRBV7-6|TRBJ2-3
TGTGCCAGCAGCATAACCGGGAAAACTTCAGATACGCAGTATTTT
CASSITGKTSDTQYF